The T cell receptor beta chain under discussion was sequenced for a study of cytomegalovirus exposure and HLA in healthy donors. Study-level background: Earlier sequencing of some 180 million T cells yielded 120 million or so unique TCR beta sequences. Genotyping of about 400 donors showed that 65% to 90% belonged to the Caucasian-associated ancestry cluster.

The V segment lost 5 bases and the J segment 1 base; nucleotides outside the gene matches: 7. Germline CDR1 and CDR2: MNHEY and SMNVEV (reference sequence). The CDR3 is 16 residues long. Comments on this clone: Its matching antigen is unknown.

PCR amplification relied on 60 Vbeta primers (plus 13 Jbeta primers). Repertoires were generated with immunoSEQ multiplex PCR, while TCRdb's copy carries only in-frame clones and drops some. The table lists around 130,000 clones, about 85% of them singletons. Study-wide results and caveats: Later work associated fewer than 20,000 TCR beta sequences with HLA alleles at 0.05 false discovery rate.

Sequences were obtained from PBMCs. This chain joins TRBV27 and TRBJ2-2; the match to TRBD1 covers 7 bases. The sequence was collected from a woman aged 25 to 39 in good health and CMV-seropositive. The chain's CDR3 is CASSITGQRNTGELFF. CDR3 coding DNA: TGTGCCAGCAGTATTACGGGACAGCGGAACACCGGGGAGCTGTTTTTT.